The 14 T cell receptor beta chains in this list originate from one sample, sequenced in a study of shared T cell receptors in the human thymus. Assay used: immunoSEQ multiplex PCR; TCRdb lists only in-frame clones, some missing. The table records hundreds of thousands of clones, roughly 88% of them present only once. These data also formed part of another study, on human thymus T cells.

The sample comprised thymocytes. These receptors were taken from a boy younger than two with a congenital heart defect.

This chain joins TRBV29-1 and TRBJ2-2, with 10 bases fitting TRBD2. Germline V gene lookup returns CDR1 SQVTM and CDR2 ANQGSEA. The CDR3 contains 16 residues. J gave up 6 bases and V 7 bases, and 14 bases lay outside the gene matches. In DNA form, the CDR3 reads TGCAGCGCCGAGGGAGGGGCTAGCGGGAGTTCCGGGGAGCTGTTTTTT. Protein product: CSAEGGASGSSGELFF.

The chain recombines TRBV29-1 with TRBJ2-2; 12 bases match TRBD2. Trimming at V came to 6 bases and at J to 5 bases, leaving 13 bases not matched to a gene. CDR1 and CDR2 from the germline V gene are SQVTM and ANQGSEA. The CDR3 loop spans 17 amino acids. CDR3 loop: CSVGVFLTSGSTGELFF. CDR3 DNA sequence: TGCAGCGTGGGGGTTTTTTTGACTAGCGGGAGTACCGGGGAGCTGTTTTTT.

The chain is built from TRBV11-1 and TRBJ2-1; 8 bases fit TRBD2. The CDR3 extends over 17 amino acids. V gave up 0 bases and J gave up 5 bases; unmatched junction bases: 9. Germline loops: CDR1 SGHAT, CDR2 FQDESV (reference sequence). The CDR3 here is CASSLADSGGGNNEQFF. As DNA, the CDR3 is TGTGCCAGCAGCTTAGCAGACAGCGGGGGTGGTAACAATGAGCAGTTCTTC.

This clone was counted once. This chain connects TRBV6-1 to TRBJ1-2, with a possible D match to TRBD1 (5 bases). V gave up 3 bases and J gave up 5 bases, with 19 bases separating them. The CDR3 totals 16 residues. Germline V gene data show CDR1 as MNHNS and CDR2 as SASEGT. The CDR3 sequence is CASSETPKQAYYGYTF. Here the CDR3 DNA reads TGTGCCAGCAGTGAGACCCCGAAACAGGCATATTATGGCTACACCTTC.

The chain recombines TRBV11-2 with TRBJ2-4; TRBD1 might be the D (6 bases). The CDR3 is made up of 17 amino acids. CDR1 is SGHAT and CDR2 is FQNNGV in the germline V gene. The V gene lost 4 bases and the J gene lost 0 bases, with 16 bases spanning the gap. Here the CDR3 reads CASSYLSGDIAKNIQYF. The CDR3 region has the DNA TGTGCCAGCAGCTATCTATCAGGGGACATAGCCAAAAACATTCAGTACTTC.

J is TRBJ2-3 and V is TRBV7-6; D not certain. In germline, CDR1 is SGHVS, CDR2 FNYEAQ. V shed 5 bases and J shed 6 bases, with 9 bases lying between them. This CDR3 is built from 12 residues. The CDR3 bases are TGTGCCAGCAGCCTGCAGGTGGATACGCAGTATTTT. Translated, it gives CASSLQVDTQYF.

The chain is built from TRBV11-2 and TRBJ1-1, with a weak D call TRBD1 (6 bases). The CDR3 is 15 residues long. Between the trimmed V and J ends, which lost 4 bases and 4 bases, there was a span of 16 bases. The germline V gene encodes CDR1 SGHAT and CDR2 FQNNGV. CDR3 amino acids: CASSWGQDELTEAFF. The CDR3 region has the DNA TGTGCCAGCAGCTGGGGGCAGGATGAGCTCACTGAAGCTTTCTTT. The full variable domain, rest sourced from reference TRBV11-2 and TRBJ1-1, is EAGVAQSPRYKIIEKRQSVAFWCNPISGHATLYWYQQILGQGPKLLIQFQNNGVVDDSQLPKDRFSAERLKGVDSTLKIQPAKLEDSAVYLCASSWGQDELTEAFFGQGTRLTVV.

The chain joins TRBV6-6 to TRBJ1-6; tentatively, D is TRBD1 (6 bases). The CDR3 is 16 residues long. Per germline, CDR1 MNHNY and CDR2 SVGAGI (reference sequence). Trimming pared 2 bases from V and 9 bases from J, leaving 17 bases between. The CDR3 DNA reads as TGTGCCAGCAGTTACAGGCGGGAGGGGGATGGTTCACCCCTCCACTTT. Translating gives CASSYRREGDGSPLHF.

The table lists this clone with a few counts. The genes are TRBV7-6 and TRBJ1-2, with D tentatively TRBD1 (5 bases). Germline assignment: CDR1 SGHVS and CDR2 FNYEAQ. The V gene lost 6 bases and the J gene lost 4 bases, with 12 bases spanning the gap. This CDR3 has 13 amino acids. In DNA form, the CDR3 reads TGTGCCAGCAGTCCGACAGTCTCCTATGGCTACACCTTC. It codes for CASSPTVSYGYTF. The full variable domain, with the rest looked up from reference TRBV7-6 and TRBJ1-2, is GAGVSQSPRYKVTKRGQDVALRCDPISGHVSLYWYRQALGQGPEFLTYFNYEAQQDKSGLPNDRFSAERPEGSISTLTIQRTEQRDSAMYRCASSPTVSYGYTFGSGTRLTVV.

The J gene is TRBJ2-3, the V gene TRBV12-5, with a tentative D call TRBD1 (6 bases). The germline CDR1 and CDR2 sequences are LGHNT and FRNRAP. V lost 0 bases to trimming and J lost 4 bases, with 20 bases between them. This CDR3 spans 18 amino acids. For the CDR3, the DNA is TGTGCTAGTGGTTTGGTACCTGAGGGACACAATATCCCAGATACGCAGTATTTT. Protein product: CASGLVPEGHNIPDTQYF.

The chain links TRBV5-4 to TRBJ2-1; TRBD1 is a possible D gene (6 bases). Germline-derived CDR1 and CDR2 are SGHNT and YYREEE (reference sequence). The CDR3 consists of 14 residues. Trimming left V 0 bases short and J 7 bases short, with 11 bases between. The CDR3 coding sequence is TGTGCCAGCAGCTTGGCGGCAGGGGCTAATGAGCAGTTCTTC. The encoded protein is CASSLAAGANEQFF.

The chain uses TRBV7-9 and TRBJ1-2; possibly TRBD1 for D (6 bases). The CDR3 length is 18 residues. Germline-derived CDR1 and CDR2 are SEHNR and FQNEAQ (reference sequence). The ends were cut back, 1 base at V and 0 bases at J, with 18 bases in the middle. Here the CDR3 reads CASSLVDGQGGSNYGYTF. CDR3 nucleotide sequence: TGTGCCAGCAGCTTAGTGGACGGACAAGGGGGTTCTAACTATGGCTACACCTTC.

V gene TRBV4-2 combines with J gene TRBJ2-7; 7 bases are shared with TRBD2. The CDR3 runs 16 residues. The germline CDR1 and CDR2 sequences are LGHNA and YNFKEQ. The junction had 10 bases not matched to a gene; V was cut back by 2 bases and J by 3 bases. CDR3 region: CASSQNPREARYEQYF. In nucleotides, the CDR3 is TGTGCCAGCAGCCAAAACCCCCGGGAGGCCCGCTACGAGCAGTACTTC.

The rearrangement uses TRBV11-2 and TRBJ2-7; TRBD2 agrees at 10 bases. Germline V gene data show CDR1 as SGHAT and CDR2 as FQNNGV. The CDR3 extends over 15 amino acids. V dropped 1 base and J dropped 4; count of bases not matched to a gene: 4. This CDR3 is CASSLGLAGVYEQYF. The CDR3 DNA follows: TGTGCCAGCAGCTTAGGTCTAGCGGGAGTGTACGAGCAGTACTTC.